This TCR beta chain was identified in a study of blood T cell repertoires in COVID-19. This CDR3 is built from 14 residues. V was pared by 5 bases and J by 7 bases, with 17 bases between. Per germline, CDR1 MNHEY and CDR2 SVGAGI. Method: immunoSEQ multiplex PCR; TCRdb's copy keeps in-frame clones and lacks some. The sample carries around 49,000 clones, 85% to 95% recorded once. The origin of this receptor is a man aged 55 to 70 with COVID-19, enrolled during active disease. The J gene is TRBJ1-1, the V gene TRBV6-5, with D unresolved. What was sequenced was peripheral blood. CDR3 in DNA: TGTGCCAGCAGTCACTTTAGCTGGCCAGATGAAGCTTTCTTT. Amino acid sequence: CASSHFSWPDEAFF.